A selection of T cell receptor beta chains follows, all from one sample in a study of T cells in localized non-small cell lung cancer. The assay was immunoSEQ multiplex PCR, and TCRdb's table has in-frame clones only and misses some. The sample has roughly 76,000 clones, about 78% seen once. The sequencing used PBMCs, collected before any cancer treatment. These receptors were taken from a man aged 40 to 75 with stage II squamous cell lung carcinoma. CDR3s include the opening cysteine and the closing phenylalanine or tryptophan. A D gene is named only where the DNA matches it firmly. Some rows have no size entry. The others give once, few or many, or a class for an expanded clone.

J	size	V	D	DNA	CDR3
TRBJ1-1	NA	TRBV28	NA	TGTGCCAGCAGTCTAGACGGTAACACTGAAGCTTTCTTT	CASSLDGNTEAFF
TRBJ2-1	NA	TRBV5-1	NA	TGCGCCAGCAGCTTAAATGGGTACAATGAGCAGTTCTTC	CASSLNGYNEQFF
TRBJ2-5	NA	TRBV7-7	TRBD1	TGTGCTAGCAGCCGGGACAGGGGTTTAGAGACCCAGTACTTC	CASSRDRGLETQYF
TRBJ1-3	NA	TRBV5-1	NA	TGCGCCAGCAGCTTTGATCACTCTGGAAACACCATATATTTT	CASSFDHSGNTIYF
TRBJ2-1	NA	TRBV7-3	NA	TGTGCCAGCAGCCCCGGGACCGGTTACAATGAGCAGTTCTTC	CASSPGTGYNEQFF
TRBJ2-2	once	TRBV7-2	NA	TGTGCCAGCAGCTTTTCCGGGACAACCGGGACCGGGGAGCTGTTTTTT	CASSFSGTTGTGELFF
TRBJ1-2	NA	TRBV21-1	NA	TGTGCCAGCAGCCCGAAGGGGGGCGCTGACTATGGCTACACCTTC	CASSPKGGADYGYTF
TRBJ2-2	NA	TRBV6-5	NA	TGTGCCAGCAGTCTGAACACCGGGGAGCTGTTTTTT	CASSLNTGELFF
TRBJ1-5	NA	TRBV6-1	TRBD1	TGTGCCAGCAGTGGGACAGGAAATAGCAATCAGCCCCAGCATTTT	CASSGTGNSNQPQHF
TRBJ2-2	NA	TRBV28	TRBD2	TGTGCCAGCAGTTTATCGGCTAGCGGGGAGAACACCGGGGAGCTGTTTTTT	CASSLSASGENTGELFF
TRBJ2-2	NA	TRBV27	TRBD1	TGTGCCAGCAGAACAGGGGTAAACACCGGGGAGCTGTTTTTT	CASRTGVNTGELFF
TRBJ1-1	once	TRBV7-3	NA	TGTGCCAGCAGCCTACTTGGGGGGAACACTGAAGCTTTCTTT	CASSLLGGNTEAFF